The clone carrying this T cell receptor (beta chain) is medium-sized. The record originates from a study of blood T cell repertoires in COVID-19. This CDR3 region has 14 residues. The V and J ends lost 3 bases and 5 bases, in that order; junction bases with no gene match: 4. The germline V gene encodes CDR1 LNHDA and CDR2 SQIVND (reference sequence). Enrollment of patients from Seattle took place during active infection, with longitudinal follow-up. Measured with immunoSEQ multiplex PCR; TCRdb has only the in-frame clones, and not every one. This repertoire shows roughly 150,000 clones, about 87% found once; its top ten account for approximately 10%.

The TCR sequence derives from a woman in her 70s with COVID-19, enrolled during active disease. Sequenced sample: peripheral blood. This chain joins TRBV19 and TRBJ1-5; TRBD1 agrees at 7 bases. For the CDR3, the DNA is TGTGCCAGTAGTATTTGGACAGGAGATCAGCCCCAGCATTTT. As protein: CASSIWTGDQPQHF.